The clone carrying this TCR beta chain was detected a few times. Its antigen is still unknown. CDR3 length equals 13 residues. V lost 0 bases and J 6 bases, leaving 7 bases between the germline ends. From germline, CDR1 is LGHNA and CDR2 YSLEER. Amplification of TCR alpha and beta CDR3 regions from RNA used iRepertoire nested multiplex PCR. Input was 100-400 ng of tissue mRNA or PBMC total RNA. TCRdb re-called the multiplex PCR reads through MiXCR, storing one row per CDR3 protein. The sample shows about 380,000 distinct CDR3 sequences, roughly two fifths of them seen only once. These data belong to a study of glioma-infiltrating T cells. Whole-study context: Blood libraries targeted about 4.5- to 11-fold coverage of 900,000 to 1,000,000 T cells.

Study-level results: Tissue-blood divergence was below expectation in non-neoplastic patients, above in gliomas. Very few CDR3 sequences were shared between tissue and blood.

The specimen was glioma tissue, nonneoplastic brain tissue, or PBMCs (not recorded which). The receptor was isolated from a human donor with low-grade glioma or glioblastoma, undergoing nonglioma brain surgery, or in good health (not recorded which). The gene calls are TRBV4-3 and TRBJ2-3; D gene ambiguous. The CDR3 spells CASSQDWLDTQYF. The CDR3 DNA sequence: TGCGCCAGCAGCCAAGATTGGTTGGATACGCAGTATTTT.